What follows are 2 T cell receptor beta chains derived from one specimen sequenced in a study of cytomegalovirus exposure and HLA in healthy donors. Libraries were prepared by immunoSEQ multiplex PCR; TCRdb keeps only in-frame clonotypes and omits some of them. Among roughly 150,000 clones listed, approximately 90% were seen once. The sequenced material came from PBMCs. The receptors here all came from a man in his late teens or twenties in good health and CMV-seronegative.

The gene calls are TRBV2 and TRBJ2-7, with 7 bases lining up with TRBD2. V lost 6 bases, J lost 3 bases, and 14 bases stayed unmatched. This CDR3 region has 16 residues. CDR1 SNHLY and CDR2 FYNNEI come from the germline V gene. The chain's CDR3 is CASRPTGLAAFYEQYV. CDR3 sequence (DNA): TGTGCCAGCAGACCCACGGGGCTAGCGGCCTTCTACGAGCAGTACGTC.

Turning to this clone: A read error may produce the germline difference seen at one junction end. The genes are TRBV7-7 and TRBJ2-2; D uncertain. This CDR3 comprises 14 residues. Germline CDR1 reads SSHAT; CDR2 reads FNYEAQ (reference sequence). CDR3 loop: CASSFLGPGGELFF. The CDR3 bases are TGTGCTAGCAGCTTTCTTGGCCCGGGCGGGGAGCTGTTTTTT.